The present TCR beta chain was sequenced within a study of cytomegalovirus exposure and HLA in healthy donors (dated 2017 in TCRdb). Broadly, across the study: The 500 to 800 repertoires of the first cohort and the roughly 110 validation repertoires were produced on the same platform, according to a later analysis. The aim of the study was to test whether cataloging public T cell receptors could identify signatures of past pathogen exposure. Along with the approximately 700-subject first cohort, a separate validation cohort of around 110 different subjects was used. The study combined high-throughput TCR immunosequencing, statistical association of individual TCRs with disease status, and machine learning to predict cytomegalovirus infection status.

To prepare the library, the immunoSEQ multiplex PCR assay was applied. The study's processing was this. To diagnose cytomegalovirus status from the catalog of TCR beta chain sequences, a statistical classification framework was built. TCRdb limited this immuneACCESS table to in-frame rearrangements with V and J called. A share of clones is missing; checked studies link under half to unresolved V genes, and the rest is unexplained. The V and J calls and clone size are taken from that table; D and trimming were inferred from the DNA. For this sample the table gives around 45,000 clones, of which about 90% were detected only once. The top ten constitute 5.6% of the sample. Reading the germline V gene (reference sequence) gives CDR1 MNHNY and CDR2 SVGAGI. V is trimmed back by 0 bases and J by 3 bases, and the junction contains 2 bases that no gene match accounts for. Including the terminal cysteine and phenylalanine, the CDR3 comprises 16 residues. CDR3 DNA only is kept here, 48 bases in frame from base 1.

Study-wide findings and limitations: A later analysis had no HLA typing for the validation cohort, so co-occurrence there was scored across all 130 or so repertoires. The study listed 150 to 200 TCR beta chains as associated with cytomegalovirus. Most TCR sequences were observed very rarely across donors, whereas some public TCRs were present in many individuals. In both the original and validation cohorts, the classifier was reported to diagnose cytomegalovirus status with high specificity and sensitivity. It was suggested by the authors that the approach could potentially be generalized to other disease states and immunological phenotypes. In vitro tests confirmed that a few of the cytomegalovirus-associated TCR beta chains recognize cytomegalovirus antigens. Subsequent analysis determined that TCRs grouped into clusters in the first cohort also showed a tendency toward co-occurrence across the 120 validation repertoires, and 94% of cluster scores exceeded 0.

Separate from the roughly 650-subject first cohort, the validation cohort of roughly 110 subjects was the group to which the donors belonged. As for this clone: Its specific antigen is unknown. Base qualities are not at hand, and no much larger clone is one base apart.

The specimen sequenced was PBMCs. The chain is assembled from TRBV6-6 and TRBJ2-1, and TRBD2 aligns with 10 junction nucleotides. The receptor was isolated from a man aged 18 to 30 in good health and CMV-seronegative. The nucleotide sequence is TGTGCCAGCAGTTACTCGCCTAGCGGGGGCTACAATGAGCAGTTCTTC. It specifies CASSYSPSGGYNEQFF.